This T cell receptor (beta chain) is from a study of T-cell memory formation after mild COVID-19. About the research overall: In these data, TCR clusters were largely donor specific. General study findings and limits: There was a balanced CD4/CD8 profile in clones contracting day 15 to 85, and later expanders leaned CD4+. There were some responding clones in pre-infection memory, which suggested that cross-reactive memory had joined.

Using constant-segment primers, 5'RACE produced TCR alpha and TCR beta cDNA libraries carrying sample barcodes and UMIs. One entry per CDR3 protein results from TCRdb running MiXCR on the 5' RACE reads. The sample has around 400,000 distinct CDR3 sequences, 20% to 25% seen once. For this clonotype: Its antigen is not known.

This CDR3 region has 14 residues. The germline gives CDR1 MNHEY, CDR2 SVGAGI. The J segment lost 10 bases and the V segment lost 6 bases, leaving 11 bases of the junction unmatched. Sequenced sample: PBMCs or a T cell subset sorted from them (not recorded which). The chain combines TRBV6-5 with TRBJ1-2; 10 positions agree with TRBD1. The clonotype comes from an adult woman who had mild COVID-19 (a few samples of this study predate the infection). Cell type and time point are not known. The CDR3 DNA reads as TGTGCCAGCAGACTCGACAGGGGGCCATGGGACTACACCTTC. It encodes CASRLDRGPWDYTF.